Listed below are T cell receptor beta chains from one sample, sequenced in a study of blood T cell repertoires in COVID-19. The protocol was immunoSEQ multiplex PCR, while the TCRdb copy is restricted to in-frame clones and leaves out a portion. Here the sample spans 150,000 or so clones, 87% being singletons. Material: peripheral blood. Receptor source: a man older than 75 with acute or convalescent COVID-19. Both conserved end residues are part of each CDR3. Each record gives: D gene, V gene, J gene, CDR3 DNA, CDR3 protein. D genes are given only for firm matches.

D gene: TRBD2
V gene: TRBV2
J gene: TRBJ2-7
CDR3 DNA: TGTGCCAGCAGAGGGGGACTAGCTTTCTACGAGCAGTACTTC
CDR3 protein: CASRGGLAFYEQYF

D gene: TRBD2
V gene: TRBV19
J gene: TRBJ2-7
CDR3 DNA: TGTGCCAGTAGTAAAGGGACTAGCGGAAACTACGAGCAGTACTTC
CDR3 protein: CASSKGTSGNYEQYF

D gene: TRBD1
V gene: TRBV5-1
J gene: TRBJ1-3
CDR3 DNA: TGCGCCAGCAGCTCCGGACAGGGGTTCCCTGGAAACACCATATATTTT
CDR3 protein: CASSSGQGFPGNTIYF

D gene: TRBD1
V gene: TRBV9
J gene: TRBJ2-7
CDR3 DNA: TGTGCCAGCAGCGTAGGTGGGACAGGGGGCTACTACGAGCAGTACTTC
CDR3 protein: CASSVGGTGGYYEQYF

D gene: NA
V gene: TRBV27
J gene: TRBJ2-1
CDR3 DNA: TGTGCCAGCAGTTGGAAAGGTAGCGGTGAGCAGTTCTTC
CDR3 protein: CASSWKGSGEQFF

D gene: TRBD2
V gene: TRBV10-3
J gene: TRBJ2-3
CDR3 DNA: TGTGCCATCAGCGGGGGGAAGACAGATACGCAGTATTTT
CDR3 protein: CAISGGKTDTQYF

D gene: NA
V gene: TRBV19
J gene: TRBJ1-5
CDR3 DNA: TGTGCCAGTAGTATAGAGGAGGGATTCGGGAGTCAGCCCCAGCATTTT
CDR3 protein: CASSIEEGFGSQPQHF

D gene: NA
V gene: TRBV19
J gene: TRBJ2-3
CDR3 DNA: TGTGCCAGTAGTATAGACCGCGTCAGGGACTCTGGGGGGACAGATACGCAGTATTTT
CDR3 protein: CASSIDRVRDSGGTDTQYF

D gene: TRBD1
V gene: TRBV19
J gene: TRBJ1-1
CDR3 DNA: TGTGCCAGTAGTCTAGGACAGGGGGCTGAAGCTTTCTTT
CDR3 protein: CASSLGQGAEAFF

D gene: NA
V gene: TRBV7-9
J gene: TRBJ2-3
CDR3 DNA: TGTGCCAGCAGCCGCCTTACTGCGGTGGGAGATACGCAGTATTTT
CDR3 protein: CASSRLTAVGDTQYF

D gene: NA
V gene: TRBV28
J gene: TRBJ1-5
CDR3 DNA: TGTGCCAGCAGTTCCCACAGGGTGGGGAATCAGCCCCAGCATTTT
CDR3 protein: CASSSHRVGNQPQHF

D gene: TRBD2
V gene: TRBV5-6
J gene: TRBJ2-3
CDR3 DNA: TGTGCCAGCAGCTTGTATACGGGAGGCTCTACAGATACGCAGTATTTT
CDR3 protein: CASSLYTGGSTDTQYF

D gene: NA
V gene: TRBV11-2
J gene: TRBJ1-5
CDR3 DNA: TGTGCCAGCAGCGTAGGGGCCGCCTATAGCAATCAGCCCCAGCATTTT
CDR3 protein: CASSVGAAYSNQPQHF

D gene: TRBD2
V gene: TRBV5-1
J gene: TRBJ2-5
CDR3 DNA: TGCGCCAGCAGCTGGACTAGCGGGAGGGCCGGAGAGACCCAGTACTTC
CDR3 protein: CASSWTSGRAGETQYF